Included here is one TCR beta chain sequence, with context. Trimming stripped 0 bases from V and 11 bases from J, with 8 bases between. The CDR3 length is 12 residues. The germline gives CDR1 WNHNN, CDR2 SYGVQD (reference sequence). The data are from a study of blood T cell repertoires in COVID-19. Repertoires were generated with immunoSEQ multiplex PCR, while TCRdb's copy carries only in-frame clones and drops some. The sample lists over 50,000 clones; under 90% were seen once. The receptor's source is a human donor in a cohort sampled during active COVID-19. Sequenced material: peripheral blood. The chain couples TRBV10-1 to TRBJ2-1, with unresolved D. The CDR3 loop is CASSESAAQQFF. The CDR3 nucleotides are TGCGCCAGCAGTGAGTCGGCAGCGCAGCAGTTCTTC.